This T cell receptor beta chain was identified during a study of T cell responses to AZD1222 COVID-19 vaccine. The study's findings and limits: Sampling captured repertoires only after the peak T cell response. Increased Spike-specific TCR breadth and depth were observed after two AZD1222 doses.

Profiling relied on immunoSEQ multiplex PCR, and the TCRdb table lists in-frame clones only, not all of them. The sample comprises some 200,000 clones, approximately 94% of which are singletons, and over 1.5% rests with the top ten. Trimming pared 2 bases from V and 0 bases from J, leaving 10 bases between. Germline values: CDR1 KGHSH, CDR2 LQKENI. CDR3 length: 15 amino acids. A word on this clone: Its antigen is unknown.

The sequenced sample was peripheral blood, obtained 28 days after the second dose of the MenACWY control vaccine. This chain uses TRBV18 with TRBJ1-1; D is unclear. This clonotype was obtained from an adult who received the MenACWY meningococcal vaccine as a control. The CDR3 is CASSPSRNMNTEAFF. CDR3 bases: TGTGCCAGCTCACCAAGCAGGAATATGAACACTGAAGCTTTCTTT.